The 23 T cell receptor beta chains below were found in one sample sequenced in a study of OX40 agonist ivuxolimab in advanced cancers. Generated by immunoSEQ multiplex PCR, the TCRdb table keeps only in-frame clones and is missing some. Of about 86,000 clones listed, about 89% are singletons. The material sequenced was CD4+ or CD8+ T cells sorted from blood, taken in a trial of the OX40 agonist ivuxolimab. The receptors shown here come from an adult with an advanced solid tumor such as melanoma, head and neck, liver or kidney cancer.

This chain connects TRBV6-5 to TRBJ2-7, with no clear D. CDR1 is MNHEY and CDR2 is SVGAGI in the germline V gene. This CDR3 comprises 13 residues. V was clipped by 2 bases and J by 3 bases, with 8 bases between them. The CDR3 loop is CASSYAKGYEQYF. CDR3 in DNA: TGTGCCAGCAGTTACGCCAAGGGCTACGAGCAGTACTTC.

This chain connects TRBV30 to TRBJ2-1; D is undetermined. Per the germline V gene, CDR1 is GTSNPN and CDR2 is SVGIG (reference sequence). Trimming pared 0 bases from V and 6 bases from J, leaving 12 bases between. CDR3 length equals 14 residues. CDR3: CAWSVGLPGNEQFF. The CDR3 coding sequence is TGTGCCTGGAGTGTAGGGCTCCCCGGCAATGAGCAGTTCTTC.

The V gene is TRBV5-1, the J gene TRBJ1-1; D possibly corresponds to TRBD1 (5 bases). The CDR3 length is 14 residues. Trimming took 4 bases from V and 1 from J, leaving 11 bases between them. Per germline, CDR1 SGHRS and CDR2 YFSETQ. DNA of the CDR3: TGCGCCAGCAGCCTGACCCAGGGGAACACTGAAGCTTTCTTT. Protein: CASSLTQGNTEAFF.

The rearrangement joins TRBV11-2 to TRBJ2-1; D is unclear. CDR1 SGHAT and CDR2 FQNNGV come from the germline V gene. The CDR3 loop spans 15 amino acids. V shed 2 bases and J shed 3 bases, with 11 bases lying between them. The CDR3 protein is CASSLNGPDYNEQFF. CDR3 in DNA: TGTGCCAGCAGCTTAAACGGGCCCGACTACAATGAGCAGTTCTTC.

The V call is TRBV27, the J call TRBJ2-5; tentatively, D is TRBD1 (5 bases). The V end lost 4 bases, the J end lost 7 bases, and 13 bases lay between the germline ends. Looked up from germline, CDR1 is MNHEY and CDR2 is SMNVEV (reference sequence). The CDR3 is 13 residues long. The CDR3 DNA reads TGTGCCAGCAGTTCTCAGGGTATATTGACCCAGTACTTC. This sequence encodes CASSSQGILTQYF.

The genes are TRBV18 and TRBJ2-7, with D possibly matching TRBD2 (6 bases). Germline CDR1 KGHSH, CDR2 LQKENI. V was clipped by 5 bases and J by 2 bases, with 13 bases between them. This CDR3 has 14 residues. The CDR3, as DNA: TGTGCCAGCTCAGCCCGGGACTCACCCTACGAGCAGTACTTC. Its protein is CASSARDSPYEQYF.

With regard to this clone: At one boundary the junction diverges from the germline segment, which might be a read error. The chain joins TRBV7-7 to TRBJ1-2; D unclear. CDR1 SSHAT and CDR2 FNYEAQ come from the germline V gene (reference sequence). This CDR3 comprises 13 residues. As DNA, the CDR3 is TGTGCTAGCAGCCACTCGGACGGTAATGGCTACACCTTC. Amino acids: CASSHSDGNGYTF.

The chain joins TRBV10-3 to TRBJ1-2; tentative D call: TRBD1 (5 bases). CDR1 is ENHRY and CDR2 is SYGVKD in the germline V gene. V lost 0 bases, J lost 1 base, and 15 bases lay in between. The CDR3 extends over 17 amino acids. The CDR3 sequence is CAISESTADLSNYGYTF. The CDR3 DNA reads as TGTGCCATCAGTGAGTCGACAGCAGATCTAAGTAACTATGGCTACACCTTC.

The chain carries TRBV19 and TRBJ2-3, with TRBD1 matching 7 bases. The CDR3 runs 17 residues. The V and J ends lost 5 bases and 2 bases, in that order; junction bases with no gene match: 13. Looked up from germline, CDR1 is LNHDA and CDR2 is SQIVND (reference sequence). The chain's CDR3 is CASSLPRQGEVTDTQYF. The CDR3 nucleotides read TGTGCCAGTAGTCTACCAAGACAGGGTGAAGTCACAGATACGCAGTATTTT. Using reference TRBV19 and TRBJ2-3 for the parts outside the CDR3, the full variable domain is DGGITQSPKYLFRKEGQNVTLSCEQNLNHDAMYWYRQDPGQGLRLIYYSQIVNDFQKGDIAEGYSVSREKKESFPLTVTSAQKNPTAFYLCASSLPRQGEVTDTQYFGPGTRLTVL.

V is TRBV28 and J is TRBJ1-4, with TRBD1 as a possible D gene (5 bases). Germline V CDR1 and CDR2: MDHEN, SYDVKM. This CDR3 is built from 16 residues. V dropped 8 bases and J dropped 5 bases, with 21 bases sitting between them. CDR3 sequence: CASGYTRDGANEKLFF. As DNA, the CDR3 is TGTGCCAGCGGTTATACTAGGGACGGAGCAAATGAAAAACTGTTTTTT.

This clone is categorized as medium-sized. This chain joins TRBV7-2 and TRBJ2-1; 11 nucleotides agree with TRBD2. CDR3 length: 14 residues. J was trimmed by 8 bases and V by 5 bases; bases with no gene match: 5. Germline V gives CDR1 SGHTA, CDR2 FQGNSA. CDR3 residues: CASSPPGLADEQFF. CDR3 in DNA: TGTGCCAGCAGCCCCCCGGGACTAGCGGATGAGCAGTTCTTC.

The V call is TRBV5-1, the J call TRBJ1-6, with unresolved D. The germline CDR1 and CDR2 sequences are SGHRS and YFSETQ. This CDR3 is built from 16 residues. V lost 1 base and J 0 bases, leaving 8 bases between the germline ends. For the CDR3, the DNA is TGCGCCAGCAGCTTGACCGCTAGCTCCTATAATTCACCCCTCCACTTT. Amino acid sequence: CASSLTASSYNSPLHF. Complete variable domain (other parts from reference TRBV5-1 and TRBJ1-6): KAGVTQTPRYLIKTRGQQVTLSCSPISGHRSVSWYQQTPGQGLQFLFEYFSETQRNKGNFPGRFSGRQFSNSRSEMNVSTLELGDSALYLCASSLTASSYNSPLHFGNGTRLTVT.

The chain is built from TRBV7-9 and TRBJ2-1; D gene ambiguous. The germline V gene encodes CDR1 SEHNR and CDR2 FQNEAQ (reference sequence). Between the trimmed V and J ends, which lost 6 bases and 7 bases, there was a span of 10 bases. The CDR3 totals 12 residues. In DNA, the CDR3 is TGTGCCAGCAGTCTCCAGTCTAATGAGCAGTTCTTC. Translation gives CASSLQSNEQFF.

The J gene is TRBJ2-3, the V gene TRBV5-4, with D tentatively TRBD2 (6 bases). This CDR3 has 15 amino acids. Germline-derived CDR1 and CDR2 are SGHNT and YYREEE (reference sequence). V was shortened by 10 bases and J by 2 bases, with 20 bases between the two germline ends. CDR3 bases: TGTGCCCTCCGGAGTCAGGGAGGCCACACAGATACGCAGTATTTT. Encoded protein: CALRSQGGHTDTQYF.

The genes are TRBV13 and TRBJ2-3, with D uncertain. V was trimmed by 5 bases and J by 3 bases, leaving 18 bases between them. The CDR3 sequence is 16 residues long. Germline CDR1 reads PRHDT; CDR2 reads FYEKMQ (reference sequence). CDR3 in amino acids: CASSETHLRLTDTQYF. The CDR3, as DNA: TGTGCCAGCAGCGAAACTCACCTAAGACTGACAGATACGCAGTATTTT.

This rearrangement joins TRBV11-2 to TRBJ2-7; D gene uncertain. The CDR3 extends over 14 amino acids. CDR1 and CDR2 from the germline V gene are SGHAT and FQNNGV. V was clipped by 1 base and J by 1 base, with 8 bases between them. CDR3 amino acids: CASSLGAASYEQYF. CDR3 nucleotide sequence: TGTGCCAGCAGCTTAGGCGCAGCATCCTACGAGCAGTACTTC.

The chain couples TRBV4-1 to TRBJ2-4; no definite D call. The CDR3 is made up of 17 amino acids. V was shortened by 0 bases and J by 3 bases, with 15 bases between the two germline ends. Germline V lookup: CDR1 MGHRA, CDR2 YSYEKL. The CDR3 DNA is TGCGCCAGCAGCCAAGACTCGGGTAACTTGGGCAAAAACATTCAGTACTTC. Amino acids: CASSQDSGNLGKNIQYF.

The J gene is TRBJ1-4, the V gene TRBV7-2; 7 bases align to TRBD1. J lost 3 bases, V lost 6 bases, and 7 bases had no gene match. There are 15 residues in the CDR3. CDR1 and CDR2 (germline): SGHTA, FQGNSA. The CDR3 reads CASRARQGANEKLFF. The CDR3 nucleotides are TGTGCCAGCAGAGCCCGACAGGGAGCTAATGAAAAACTGTTTTTT.

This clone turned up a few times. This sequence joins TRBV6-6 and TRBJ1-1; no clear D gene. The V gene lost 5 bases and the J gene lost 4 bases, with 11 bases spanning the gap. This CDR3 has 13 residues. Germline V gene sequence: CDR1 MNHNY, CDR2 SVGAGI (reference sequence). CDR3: CASSAFESTEAFF. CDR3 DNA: TGTGCCAGCAGTGCCTTCGAGAGCACTGAAGCTTTCTTT.

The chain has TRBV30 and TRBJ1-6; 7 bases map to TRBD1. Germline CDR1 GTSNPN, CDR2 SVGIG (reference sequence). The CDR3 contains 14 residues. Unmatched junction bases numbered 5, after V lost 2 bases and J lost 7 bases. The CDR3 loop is CAWSQGQPNSPLHF. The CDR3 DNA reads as TGTGCCTGGAGTCAGGGACAGCCGAATTCACCCCTCCACTTT.

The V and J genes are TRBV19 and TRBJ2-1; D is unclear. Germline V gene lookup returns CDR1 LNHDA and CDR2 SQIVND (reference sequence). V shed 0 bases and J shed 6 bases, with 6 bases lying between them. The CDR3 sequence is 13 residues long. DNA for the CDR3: TGTGCCAGTAGTATAGAACCGGGCAATGAGCAGTTCTTC. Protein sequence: CASSIEPGNEQFF.

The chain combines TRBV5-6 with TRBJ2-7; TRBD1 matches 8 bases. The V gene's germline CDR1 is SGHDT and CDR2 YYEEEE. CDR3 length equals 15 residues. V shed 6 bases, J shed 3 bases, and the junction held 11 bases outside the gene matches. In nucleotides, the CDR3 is TGTGCCAGCAACACGGAGGACAGGGCCTTCTACGAGCAGTACTTC. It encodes CASNTEDRAFYEQYF. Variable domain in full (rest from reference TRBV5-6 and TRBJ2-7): DAGVTQSPTHLIKTRGQQVTLRCSPKSGHDTVSWYQQALGQGPQFIFQYYEEEERQRGNFPDRFSGHQFPNYSSELNVNALLLGDSALYLCASNTEDRAFYEQYFGPGTRLTVT.

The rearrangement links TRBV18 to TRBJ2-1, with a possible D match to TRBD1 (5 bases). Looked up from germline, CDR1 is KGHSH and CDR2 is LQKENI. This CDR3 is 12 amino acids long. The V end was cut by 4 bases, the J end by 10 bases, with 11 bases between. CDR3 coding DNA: TGTGCCAGCTCACTTATGACAGAAGAGCAGTTCTTC. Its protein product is CASSLMTEEQFF.